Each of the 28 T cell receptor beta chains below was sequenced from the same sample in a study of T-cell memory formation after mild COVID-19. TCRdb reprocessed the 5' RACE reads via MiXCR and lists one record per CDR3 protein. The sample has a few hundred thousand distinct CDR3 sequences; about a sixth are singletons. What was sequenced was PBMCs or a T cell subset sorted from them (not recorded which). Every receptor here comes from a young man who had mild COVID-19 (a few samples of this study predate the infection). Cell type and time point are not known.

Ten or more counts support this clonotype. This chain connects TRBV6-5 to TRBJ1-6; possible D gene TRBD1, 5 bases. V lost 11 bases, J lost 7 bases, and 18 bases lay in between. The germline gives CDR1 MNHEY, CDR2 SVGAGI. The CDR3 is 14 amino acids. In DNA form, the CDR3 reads TGTGCCGGAGTTAAGGGGCATCCGAATTCACCCCTCCACTTT. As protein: CAGVKGHPNSPLHF.

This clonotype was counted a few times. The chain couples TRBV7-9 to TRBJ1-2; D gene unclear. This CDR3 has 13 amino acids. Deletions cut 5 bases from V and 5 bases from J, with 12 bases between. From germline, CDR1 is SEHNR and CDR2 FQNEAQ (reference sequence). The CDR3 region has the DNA TGTGCCAGCAGCCCAGTCCTGGCTTATGGCTACACCTTC. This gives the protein CASSPVLAYGYTF.

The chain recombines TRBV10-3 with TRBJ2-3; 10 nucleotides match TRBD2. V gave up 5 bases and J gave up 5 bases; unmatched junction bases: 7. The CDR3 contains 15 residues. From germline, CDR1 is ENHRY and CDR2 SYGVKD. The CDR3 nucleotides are TGTGCCATCAGTCCAGCGGGGGGGCTTGGAGATACGCAGTATTTT. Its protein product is CAISPAGGLGDTQYF.

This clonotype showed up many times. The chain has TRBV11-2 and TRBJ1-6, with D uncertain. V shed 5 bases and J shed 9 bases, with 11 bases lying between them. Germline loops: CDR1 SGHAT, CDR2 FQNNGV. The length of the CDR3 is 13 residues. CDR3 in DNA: TGTGCCAGCAGCGCCAGTTTGACTTCACCCCTCCACTTT. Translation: CASSASLTSPLHF.

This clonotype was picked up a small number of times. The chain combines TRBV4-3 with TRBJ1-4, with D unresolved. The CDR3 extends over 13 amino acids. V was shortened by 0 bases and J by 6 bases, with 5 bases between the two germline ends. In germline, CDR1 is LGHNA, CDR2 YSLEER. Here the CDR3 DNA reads TGCGCCAGCAGCCAAGATACCCATGAAAAACTGTTTTTT. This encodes CASSQDTHEKLFF.

The CDR3, as DNA: TGTGCCAGCAGCTCAGGGTTGTACGAGCAGTACGTC. It is translated as CASSSGLYEQYV. The chain recombines TRBV5-5 with TRBJ2-7; a possible D gene is TRBD1 (5 bases). V was trimmed by 3 bases and J by 4 bases, leaving 8 bases between them. Germline CDR1 is SGHKS and CDR2 is YYEKEE (reference sequence). CDR3 length: 12 amino acids.

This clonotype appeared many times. CDR3 nucleotide sequence: TGTGCCAGCAGCTTCGACAGGGCCTACGAGCAGTACGTC. Its translation is CASSFDRAYEQYV. The V gene is TRBV7-2, the J gene TRBJ2-7; 7 bases fit TRBD1. V shed 3 bases, J shed 2 bases, and the junction held 1 base outside the gene matches. The CDR3 has 13 amino acids. Germline CDR1 SGHTA, CDR2 FQGNSA.

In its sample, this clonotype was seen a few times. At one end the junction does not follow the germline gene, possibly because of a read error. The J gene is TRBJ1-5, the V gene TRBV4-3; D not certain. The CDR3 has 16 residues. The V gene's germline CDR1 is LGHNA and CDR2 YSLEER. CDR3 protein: CASSQGIGSWWEPQHF. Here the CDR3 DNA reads TGCGCCAGCAGTCAAGGAATTGGGTCATGGTGGGAGCCCCAGCATTTT.

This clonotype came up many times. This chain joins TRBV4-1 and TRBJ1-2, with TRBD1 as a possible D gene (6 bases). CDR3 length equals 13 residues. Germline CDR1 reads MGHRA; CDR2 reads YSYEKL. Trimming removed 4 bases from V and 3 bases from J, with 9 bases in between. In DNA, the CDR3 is TGCGCCAGCAGCCTATGGACAGACTATGGCTACACCTTC. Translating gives CASSLWTDYGYTF.

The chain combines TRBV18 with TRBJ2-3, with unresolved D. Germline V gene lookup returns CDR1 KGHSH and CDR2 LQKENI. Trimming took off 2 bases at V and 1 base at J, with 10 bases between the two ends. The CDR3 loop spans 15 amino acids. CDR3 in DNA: TGTGCCAGCTCACCAGGCATTGAACGCACAGATACGCAGTATTTT. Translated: CASSPGIERTDTQYF.

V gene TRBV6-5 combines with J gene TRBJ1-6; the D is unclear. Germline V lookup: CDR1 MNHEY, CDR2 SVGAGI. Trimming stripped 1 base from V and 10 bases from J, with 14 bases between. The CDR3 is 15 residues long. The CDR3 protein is CASSYLIGSHSPLHF. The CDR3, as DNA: TGTGCCAGCAGTTACTTGATCGGGAGCCACTCACCCCTCCACTTT.

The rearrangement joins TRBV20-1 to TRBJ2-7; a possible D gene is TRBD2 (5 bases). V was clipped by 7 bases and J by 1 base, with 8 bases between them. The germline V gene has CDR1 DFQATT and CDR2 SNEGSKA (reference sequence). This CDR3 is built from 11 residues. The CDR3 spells CSVGSSYEQYF. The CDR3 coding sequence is TGCAGTGTTGGGAGTTCCTACGAGCAGTACTTC.

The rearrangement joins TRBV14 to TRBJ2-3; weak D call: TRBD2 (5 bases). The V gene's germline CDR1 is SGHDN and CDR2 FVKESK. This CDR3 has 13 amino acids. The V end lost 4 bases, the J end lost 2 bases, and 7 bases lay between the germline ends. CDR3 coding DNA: TGTGCCAGCAGCCGACTAAACACAGATACGCAGTATTTT. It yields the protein CASSRLNTDTQYF. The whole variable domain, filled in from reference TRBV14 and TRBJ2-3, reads EAGVTQFPSHSVIEKGQTVTLRCDPISGHDNLYWYRRVMGKEIKFLLHFVKESKQDESGMPNNRFLAERTGGTYSTLKVQPAELEDSGVYFCASSRLNTDTQYFGPGTRLTVL.

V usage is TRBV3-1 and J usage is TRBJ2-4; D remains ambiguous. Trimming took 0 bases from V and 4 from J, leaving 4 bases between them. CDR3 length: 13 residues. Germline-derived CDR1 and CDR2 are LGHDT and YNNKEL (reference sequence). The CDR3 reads CASSQEVKNIQYF. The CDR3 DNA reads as TGTGCCAGCAGCCAAGAAGTTAAAAACATTCAGTACTTC.

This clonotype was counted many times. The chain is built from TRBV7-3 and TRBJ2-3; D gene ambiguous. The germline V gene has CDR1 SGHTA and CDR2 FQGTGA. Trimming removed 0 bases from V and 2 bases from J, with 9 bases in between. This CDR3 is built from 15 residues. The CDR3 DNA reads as TGTGCCAGCAGCTTAACGGGTAGCCACACAGATACGCAGTATTTT. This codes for CASSLTGSHTDTQYF.

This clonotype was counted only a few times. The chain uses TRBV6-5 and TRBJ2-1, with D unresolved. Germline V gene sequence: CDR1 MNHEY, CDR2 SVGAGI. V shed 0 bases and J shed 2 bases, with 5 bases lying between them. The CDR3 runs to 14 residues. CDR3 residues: CASSYSTTYNEQFF. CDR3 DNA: TGTGCCAGCAGTTACTCGACGACCTACAATGAGCAGTTCTTC.

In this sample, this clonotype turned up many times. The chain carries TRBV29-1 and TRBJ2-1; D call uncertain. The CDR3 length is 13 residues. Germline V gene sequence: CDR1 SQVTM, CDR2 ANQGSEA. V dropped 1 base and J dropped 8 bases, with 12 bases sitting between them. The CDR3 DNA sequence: TGCAGCGTTGAAGCAGACTTAGCATATGAGCAGTTCTTC. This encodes CSVEADLAYEQFF.

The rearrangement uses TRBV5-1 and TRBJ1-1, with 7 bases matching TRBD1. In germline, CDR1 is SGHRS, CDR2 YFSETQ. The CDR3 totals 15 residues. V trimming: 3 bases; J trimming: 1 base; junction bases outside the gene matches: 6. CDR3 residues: CASSSPGQRNTEAFF. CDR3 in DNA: TGCGCCAGCAGCTCGCCGGGACAGAGGAACACTGAAGCTTTCTTT.

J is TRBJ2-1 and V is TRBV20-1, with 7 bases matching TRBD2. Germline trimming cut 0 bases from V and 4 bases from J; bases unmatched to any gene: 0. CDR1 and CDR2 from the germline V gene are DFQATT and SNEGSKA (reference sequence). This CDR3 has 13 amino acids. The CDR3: CSAREGGYNEQFF. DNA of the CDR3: TGCAGTGCTAGAGAGGGGGGGTACAATGAGCAGTTCTTC.

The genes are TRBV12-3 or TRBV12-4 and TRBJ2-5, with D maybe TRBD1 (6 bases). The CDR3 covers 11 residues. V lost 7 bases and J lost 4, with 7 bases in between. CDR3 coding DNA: TGTGCCAGCACGGACAGAGAGACCCAGTACTTC. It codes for CASTDRETQYF.

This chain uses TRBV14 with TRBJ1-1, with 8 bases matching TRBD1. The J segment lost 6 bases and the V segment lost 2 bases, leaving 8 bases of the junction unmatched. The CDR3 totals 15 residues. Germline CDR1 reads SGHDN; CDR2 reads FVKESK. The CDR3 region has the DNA TGTGCCAGCAGCCAACGGACAGGGCTATCTTCTGAAGCTTTCTTT. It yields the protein CASSQRTGLSSEAFF.

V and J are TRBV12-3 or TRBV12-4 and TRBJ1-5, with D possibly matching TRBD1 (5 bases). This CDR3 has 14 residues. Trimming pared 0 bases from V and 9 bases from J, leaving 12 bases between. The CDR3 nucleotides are TGTGCCAGCAGTTTAGCTCCAGGGTGGCGGCCCCAGCATTTT. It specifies CASSLAPGWRPQHF.

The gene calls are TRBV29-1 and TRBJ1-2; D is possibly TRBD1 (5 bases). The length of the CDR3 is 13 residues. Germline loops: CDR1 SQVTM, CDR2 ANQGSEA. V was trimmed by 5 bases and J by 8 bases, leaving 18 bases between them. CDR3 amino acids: CSVRQGGIWGYTF. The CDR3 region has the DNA TGCAGCGTTCGTCAGGGAGGGATTTGGGGCTACACCTTC.

The CDR3 bases are TGTGCCAGCAGTGAAGAGGGTATTGTGTACGAGCAGTACTTC. Its protein is CASSEEGIVYEQYF. The chain employs TRBV25-1 and TRBJ2-7, with D possibly TRBD2 on 5 matching bases. This CDR3 is 14 amino acids long. V shed 2 bases and J shed 4 bases, with 12 bases lying between them. Germline values: CDR1 MGHDK, CDR2 SYGVNS.

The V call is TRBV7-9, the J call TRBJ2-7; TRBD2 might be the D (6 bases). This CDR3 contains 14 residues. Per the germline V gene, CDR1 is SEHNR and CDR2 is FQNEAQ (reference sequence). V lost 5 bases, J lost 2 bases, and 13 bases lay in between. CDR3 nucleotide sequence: TGTGCCAGCAGCCCCACAGGAGGGGCCTACGAGCAGTACTTC. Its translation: CASSPTGGAYEQYF.

The CDR3, as DNA: TGTGCCAGCAGCCAAGATCTAGGTCTTCTCGGGGCCCTCCACTTT. It encodes CASSQDLGLLGALHF. J is TRBJ1-6 and V is TRBV4-2, with D hard to call. This CDR3 comprises 15 residues. The germline V gene has CDR1 LGHNA and CDR2 YNFKEQ. Deletions cut 0 bases from V and 14 bases from J, with 17 bases between.

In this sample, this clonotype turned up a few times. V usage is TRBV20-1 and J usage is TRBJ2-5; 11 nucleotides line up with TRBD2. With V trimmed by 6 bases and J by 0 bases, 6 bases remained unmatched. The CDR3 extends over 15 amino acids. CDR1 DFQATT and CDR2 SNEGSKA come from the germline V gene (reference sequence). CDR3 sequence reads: CSALTSGTYQETQYF. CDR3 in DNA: TGCAGTGCGCTGACTAGCGGGACGTACCAAGAGACCCAGTACTTC.

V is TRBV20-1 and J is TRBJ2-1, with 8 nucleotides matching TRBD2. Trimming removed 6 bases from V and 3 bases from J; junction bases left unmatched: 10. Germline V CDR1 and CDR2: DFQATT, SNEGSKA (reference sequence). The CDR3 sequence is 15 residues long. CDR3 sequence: CSAPPTLAGYNEQFF. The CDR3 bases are TGCAGTGCACCTCCCACTCTAGCGGGCTACAATGAGCAGTTCTTC.